This TCR beta chain is from a study of identical twins. TCRdb re-analysed the 5' RACE reads in MiXCR, keeping a single row per CDR3 protein. The table lists about 790,000 distinct CDR3 sequences, roughly 18% of them singletons. There are 16 residues in the CDR3. V was shortened by 7 bases and J by 5 bases, with 20 bases between the two germline ends. This sample was shared with a second study, whose subject was T cells expressing NK-cell markers. That work contributes: The contribution of dominant NKG2C+ clonotypes to CD8+ T cells in six or seven donors was about 1.0-8%.

V gene TRBV12-3 or TRBV12-4 combines with J gene TRBJ1-4, with a tentative D call TRBD1 (5 bases). This TCR derives from a young woman in good health. Specimen: PBMCs. The CDR3 coding sequence is TGTGCCAGCACTTGGGGGACTCGAGGAAAAAATGAAAAACTGTTTTTT. Protein product: CASTWGTRGKNEKLFF.